The 6 T cell receptor beta chains below come from one sample, sequenced in a study of preoperative IRX-2 immunotherapy in early breast cancer. The method was immunoSEQ multiplex PCR; TCRdb's version includes in-frame clones alone and lacks a portion of them. The sample shows more than 20,000 clones, roughly 74% of them seen only once. The treatment: preoperative locoregional IRX-2 cytokine immunotherapy. The material sequenced was lymph node tissue, taken before IRX-2 immunotherapy. These TCRs come from a human donor with breast cancer.

This chain uses TRBV5-1 with TRBJ2-3, with 10 bases matching TRBD1. From germline, CDR1 is SGHRS and CDR2 YFSETQ. J was trimmed by 3 bases and V by 5 bases; bases with no gene match: 6. This CDR3 is built from 15 residues. The CDR3 loop is CASRAGTGETDTQYF. The CDR3 nucleotides are TGCGCCAGCAGAGCCGGGACAGGGGAAACAGATACGCAGTATTTT.

The J gene is TRBJ1-4, the V gene TRBV30, with D hard to call. CDR3 size: 15 residues. Trimming took 0 bases from V and 0 from J, leaving 8 bases between them. In germline, CDR1 is GTSNPN, CDR2 SVGIG (reference sequence). The CDR3 sequence is CAWSVPQATNEKLFF. Written as DNA, the CDR3 is TGTGCCTGGAGTGTACCGCAGGCAACTAATGAAAAACTGTTTTTT. The full variable domain, in which reference TRBV30 and TRBJ1-4 provide the parts outside the CDR3, is SQTIHQWPATLVQPVGSPLSLECTVEGTSNPNLYWYRQAAGRGLQLLFYSVGIGQISSEVPQNLSASRPQDRQFILSSKKLLLSDSGFYLCAWSVPQATNEKLFFGSGTQLSVL.

This clone has just a few counts. The chain recombines TRBV19 with TRBJ1-4, with TRBD1 identical over 8 bases. Trimming cost V 5 bases and J 1 base; bases outside gene matches: 3. The CDR3 contains 15 residues. Germline V lookup: CDR1 LNHDA, CDR2 SQIVND (reference sequence). The CDR3 region is CASSQGARTNEKLFF. CDR3 in DNA: TGTGCCAGTAGTCAGGGGGCGAGAACTAATGAAAAACTGTTTTTT.

The rearrangement uses TRBV28 and TRBJ2-5; a weak D match, TRBD1 (5 bases). The CDR3 is 15 residues long. Germline CDR1 and CDR2: MDHEN and SYDVKM. V was pared by 7 bases and J by 7 bases, with 22 bases between. CDR3 nucleotides: TGTGCCAGCAAGCAAACGCAGGGATTTACTGGGACCCAGTACTTC. Encoded protein: CASKQTQGFTGTQYF.

The CDR3 nucleotides are TGTGCCAGTAGCCAAACAAGGGCGGCCCCGCGGTATCAGCCCCAGCATTTT. It translates to CASSQTRAAPRYQPQHF. This chain joins TRBV19 and TRBJ1-5; D remains ambiguous. The CDR3 loop spans 17 amino acids. The germline gives CDR1 LNHDA, CDR2 SQIVND (reference sequence). V gave up 6 bases and J gave up 5 bases, with 23 bases separating them.

The chain recombines TRBV6-8 with TRBJ2-2; TRBD2 might be the D (6 bases). Germline V gene lookup returns CDR1 MNHGY and CDR2 SAAAGT. The CDR3 extends over 14 amino acids. The ends were cut back, 2 bases at V and 6 bases at J, with 10 bases in the middle. CDR3 bases: TGTGCCAGCAGTTACCAGCGGGTGGCCGGGGAGCTGTTTTTT. Amino acids: CASSYQRVAGELFF.